A single sample is the source of the 7 T cell receptor beta chains below, sequenced in a study of shared clonotypes between healthy human individuals. Here immunoSEQ multiplex PCR was the method, and the copy in TCRdb shows in-frame clones only, minus some. The table lists 100,000 to 120,000 clones, around 66% of them singletons. Sequences were obtained from memory CD8+ T cells sorted from blood. Subset here: CD45RO+ cells pooled with CCR7-negative TemRA cells. The receptors stem from a woman in her twenties or thirties in good health.

This clone turned up a few times. The chain employs TRBV4-1 and TRBJ2-7, with TRBD1 matching 10 bases. Germline lookup yields CDR1 MGHRA and CDR2 YSYEKL. The CDR3 is 15 amino acids. J lost 5 bases, V lost 2 bases, and 6 bases had no gene match. CDR3 bases: TGCGCCAGCAGCCAACCCCGGGACAGGGGCAACGAGCAGTACTTC. This encodes CASSQPRDRGNEQYF.

This rearrangement joins TRBV2 to TRBJ1-5; perhaps TRBD1 as D (6 bases). Per the germline V gene, CDR1 is SNHLY and CDR2 is FYNNEI. The CDR3 has 14 residues. Trimming shortened V by 7 bases and J by 3 bases, and 13 bases separated the two germline ends. The CDR3 DNA is TGTGCCAGCAACGAACAGGGCAACAATCAGCCCCAGCATTTT. It yields the protein CASNEQGNNQPQHF.

This rearrangement joins TRBV19 to TRBJ1-1; D gene uncertain. The CDR3 length is 13 residues. Trimming cost V 6 bases and J 2 bases, with 10 bases left between them. CDR1 is LNHDA, CDR2 SQIVND, per germline (reference sequence). The CDR3 region has the DNA TGTGCCAGTAGGGCAGGTATTAACACTGAAGCTTTCTTT. Translating gives CASRAGINTEAFF. Using reference TRBV19 and TRBJ1-1 for the parts outside the CDR3, the full variable domain is DGGITQSPKYLFRKEGQNVTLSCEQNLNHDAMYWYRQDPGQGLRLIYYSQIVNDFQKGDIAEGYSVSREKKESFPLTVTSAQKNPTAFYLCASRAGINTEAFFGQGTRLTVV.

The genes are TRBV9 and TRBJ1-1; D uncertain. Trimming removed 3 bases at V and 4 bases at J, with 13 bases between. Looked up from germline, CDR1 is SGDLS and CDR2 is YYNGEE. The CDR3 runs to 14 residues. The CDR3, as DNA: TGTGCCAGCAGCGCCCGATTCGGGTTCACTGAAGCTTTCTTT. Translation: CASSARFGFTEAFF.

This clone was seen ten or more times. CDR3 bases: TGTGCCAGCAGCCCCGGTGGCTTCTATGGCTACACCTTC. Its protein product is CASSPGGFYGYTF. The chain couples TRBV7-8 to TRBJ1-2, with D uncertain. V lost 5 bases, J lost 4 bases, and 11 bases lay in between. Per germline, CDR1 SGHVS and CDR2 FQNEAQ. The CDR3 is 13 amino acids.

This chain uses TRBV15 with TRBJ1-5; 7 positions match TRBD1. The germline gives CDR1 LNHNV, CDR2 YYDKDF (reference sequence). The ends lost 0 bases at V and 8 bases at J; junction bases unmatched: 7. The CDR3 loop spans 15 amino acids. The CDR3 nucleotides are TGTGCCACCAGCAGAGACGGACAGGCCAAGGAGCCCCAGCATTTT. Its protein is CATSRDGQAKEPQHF.

The chain uses TRBV28 and TRBJ1-1; D may be TRBD1 (6 bases). The CDR3 sequence is 14 residues long. Germline lookup yields CDR1 MDHEN and CDR2 SYDVKM. V was shortened by 2 bases and J by 2 bases, with 9 bases between the two germline ends. CDR3 amino acids: CASSLGGTNTEAFF. The CDR3 coding sequence is TGTGCCAGCAGTTTAGGGGGCACAAACACTGAAGCTTTCTTT.